This T cell receptor (beta chain) was sequenced in a study of T cell repertoires in cytomegalovirus infection. General study findings and limits: HLA-C-restricted CMV-specific TCR beta clonotypes prevailed in the ex vivo response.

V shed 0 bases and J 8 bases; nucleotides not matched to a gene: 3. The CDR3 length is 14 residues. CDR1 and CDR2 (germline): MNHEY, SMNVEV (reference sequence). This clonotype showed up just a few times. Its matching antigen is unknown. TCRdb passed the reads through MiXCR, listing each CDR3 protein once. The repertoire holds approximately 500,000 distinct CDR3 sequences, with about 15% as singletons. This receptor was identified in a human donor in good health (CMV status not recorded). Some clones in this sample may be carry-over from other donors' samples. The V and J genes are TRBV27 and TRBJ1-4; 7 nucleotides agree with TRBD1. Material for sequencing was CD8+ T cells from PBMCs. CDR3 residues: CASSLSGQVEKLFF. In DNA, the CDR3 is TGTGCCAGCAGTTTATCCGGACAGGTCGAAAAACTGTTTTTT.